This record concerns one T cell receptor beta chain sequence. Its antigen is as yet unknown. The method was immunoSEQ multiplex PCR; TCRdb's version includes in-frame clones alone and lacks a portion of them. The repertoire consists of roughly 45,000 clones, with about 78% occurring once and the leading ten covering 3% to 4.5%. This entry is derived from a study of pediatric ulcerative colitis. Study-level points and caveats: Compared with controls, ulcerative colitis showed greater blood-rectum clone sharing. Rectal repertoires separated controls, mild-moderate and acute severe colitis.

The rectum was sampled with one to two pinch biopsies at colonoscopy. Germline CDR1 reads SGHNT; CDR2 reads YYREEE (reference sequence). This CDR3 contains 15 residues. The V segment lost 4 bases and the J segment 11 bases; nucleotides outside the gene matches: 14. The TCR originated in a girl aged 5-17 years with moderate ulcerative colitis. Specimen: gut tissue. The chain combines TRBV5-4 with TRBJ1-4; 7 nucleotides agree with TRBD1. CDR3 residues: CASSLGETGTFKLFF. CDR3 nucleotide sequence: TGTGCCAGCAGCCTGGGGGAGACAGGGACCTTTAAACTGTTTTTT.